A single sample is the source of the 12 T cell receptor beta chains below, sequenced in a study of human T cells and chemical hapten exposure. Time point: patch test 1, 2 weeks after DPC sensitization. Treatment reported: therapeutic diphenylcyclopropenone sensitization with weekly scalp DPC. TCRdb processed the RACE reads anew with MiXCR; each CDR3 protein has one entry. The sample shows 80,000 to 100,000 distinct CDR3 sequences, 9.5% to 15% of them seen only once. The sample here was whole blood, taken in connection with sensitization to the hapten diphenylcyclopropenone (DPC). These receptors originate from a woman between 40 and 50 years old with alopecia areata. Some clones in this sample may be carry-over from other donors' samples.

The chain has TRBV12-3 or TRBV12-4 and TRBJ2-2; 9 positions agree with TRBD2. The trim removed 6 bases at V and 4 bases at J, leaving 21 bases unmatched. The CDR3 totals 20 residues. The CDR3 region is CASRSTPRIAGETSTGELFF. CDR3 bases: TGTGCCAGCAGGTCAACCCCACGAATAGCGGGGGAAACTTCCACCGGGGAGCTGTTTTTT.

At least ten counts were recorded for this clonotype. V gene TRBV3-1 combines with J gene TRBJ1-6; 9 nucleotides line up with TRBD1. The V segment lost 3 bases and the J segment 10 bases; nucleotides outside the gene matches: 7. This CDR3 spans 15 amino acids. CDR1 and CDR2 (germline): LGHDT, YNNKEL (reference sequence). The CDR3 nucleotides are TGTGCCAGCAGCCAGACCCCGGGACAGGGCTCACCCCTCCACTTT. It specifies CASSQTPGQGSPLHF.

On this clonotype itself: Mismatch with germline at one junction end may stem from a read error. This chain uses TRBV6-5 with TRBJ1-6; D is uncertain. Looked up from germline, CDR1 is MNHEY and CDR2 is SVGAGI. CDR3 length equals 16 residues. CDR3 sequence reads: CASSYSSRSSNSPLHF. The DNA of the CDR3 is TGTGCCAGCAGTTACTCTAGCCGCAGCTCAAATTCTCCCCTCCACTTT.

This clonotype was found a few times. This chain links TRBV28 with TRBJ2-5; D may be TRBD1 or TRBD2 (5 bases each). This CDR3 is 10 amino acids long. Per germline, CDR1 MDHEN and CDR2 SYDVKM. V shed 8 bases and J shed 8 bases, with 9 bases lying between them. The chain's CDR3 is CASLGATQYF. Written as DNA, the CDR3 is TGTGCCAGCCTCGGGGCAACCCAGTACTTC.

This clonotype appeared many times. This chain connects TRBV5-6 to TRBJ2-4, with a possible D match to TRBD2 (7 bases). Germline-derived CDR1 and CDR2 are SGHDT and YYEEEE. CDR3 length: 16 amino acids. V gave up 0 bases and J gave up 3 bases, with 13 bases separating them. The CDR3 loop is CASSLEPGGIKNIQYF. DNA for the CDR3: TGTGCCAGCAGCTTGGAACCGGGGGGCATCAAAAACATTCAGTACTTC.

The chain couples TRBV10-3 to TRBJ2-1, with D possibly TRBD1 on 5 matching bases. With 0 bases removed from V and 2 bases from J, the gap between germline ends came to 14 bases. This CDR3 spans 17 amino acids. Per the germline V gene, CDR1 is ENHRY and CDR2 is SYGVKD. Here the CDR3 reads CAISESVGREAYNEQFF. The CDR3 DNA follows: TGTGCCATCAGTGAGTCAGTAGGCAGGGAAGCCTACAATGAGCAGTTCTTC.

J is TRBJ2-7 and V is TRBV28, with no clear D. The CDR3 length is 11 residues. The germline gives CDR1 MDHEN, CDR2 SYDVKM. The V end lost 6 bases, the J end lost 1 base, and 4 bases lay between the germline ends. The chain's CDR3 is CASRLSYEQYF. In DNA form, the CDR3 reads TGTGCCAGCAGACTTTCCTACGAGCAGTACTTC. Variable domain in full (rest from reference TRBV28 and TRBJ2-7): DVKVTQSSRYLVKRTGEKVFLECVQDMDHENMFWYRQDPGLGLRLIYFSYDVKMKEKGDIPEGYSVSREKKERFSLILESASTNQTSMYLCASRLSYEQYFGPGTRLTVT.

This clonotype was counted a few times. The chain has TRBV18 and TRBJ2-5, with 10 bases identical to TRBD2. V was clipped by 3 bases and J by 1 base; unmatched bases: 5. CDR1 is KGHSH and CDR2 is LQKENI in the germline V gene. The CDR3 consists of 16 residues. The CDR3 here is CASSPLAGELQETQYF. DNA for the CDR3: TGTGCCAGCTCACCTCTAGCGGGAGAGCTCCAAGAGACCCAGTACTTC.

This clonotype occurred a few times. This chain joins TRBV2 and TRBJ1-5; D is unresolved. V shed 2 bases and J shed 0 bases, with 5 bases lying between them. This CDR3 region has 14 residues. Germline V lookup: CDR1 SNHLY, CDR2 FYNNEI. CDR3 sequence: CASSETNSNQPQHF. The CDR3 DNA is TGTGCCAGCAGTGAAACAAATAGCAATCAGCCCCAGCATTTT.

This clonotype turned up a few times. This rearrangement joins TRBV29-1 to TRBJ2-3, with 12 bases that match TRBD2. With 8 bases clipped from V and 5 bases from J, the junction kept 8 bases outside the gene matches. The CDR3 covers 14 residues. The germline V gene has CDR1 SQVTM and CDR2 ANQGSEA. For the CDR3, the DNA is TGCAGCACCCGACTAGCGGGAGTGGGAGATACGCAGTATTTT. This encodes CSTRLAGVGDTQYF.

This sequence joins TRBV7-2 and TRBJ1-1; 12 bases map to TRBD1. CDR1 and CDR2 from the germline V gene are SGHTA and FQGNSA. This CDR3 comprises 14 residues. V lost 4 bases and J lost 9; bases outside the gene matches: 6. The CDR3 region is CASSSWGQGAKAFF. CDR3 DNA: TGTGCCAGCAGCTCTTGGGGACAGGGGGCGAAAGCTTTCTTT.

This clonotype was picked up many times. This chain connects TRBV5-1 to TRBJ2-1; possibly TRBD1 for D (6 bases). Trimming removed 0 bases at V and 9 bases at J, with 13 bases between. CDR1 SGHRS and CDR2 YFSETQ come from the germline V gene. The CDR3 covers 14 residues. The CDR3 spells CASSLAAGEGEQFF. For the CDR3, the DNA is TGCGCCAGCAGCTTGGCCGCAGGGGAAGGTGAGCAGTTCTTC.